Shown below are 15 T cell receptor beta chains from a single sample sequenced in a study of blood T cell repertoires in COVID-19. Libraries were prepared by immunoSEQ multiplex PCR; TCRdb keeps only in-frame clonotypes and omits some of them. The table lists 430,000 or so clones, 70% to 90% of them singletons, with roughly 0.84% in the top ten. Sequencing used peripheral blood. The receptors here all came from a man aged 18-30 years with COVID-19, enrolled during active disease.

This chain uses TRBV27 with TRBJ2-5; a possible D gene is TRBD2 (5 bases). The CDR3 loop spans 16 amino acids. The germline V gene has CDR1 MNHEY and CDR2 SMNVEV (reference sequence). With 5 bases removed from V and 1 base from J, the gap between germline ends came to 17 bases. The CDR3 DNA reads as TGTGCCAGCAGTGTTACCGGGATGGCTTTCCAAGAGACCCAGTACTTC. This encodes CASSVTGMAFQETQYF.

V gene TRBV29-1 combines with J gene TRBJ1-1; D ambiguous. Germline V gene sequence: CDR1 SQVTM, CDR2 ANQGSEA. CDR3 size: 14 residues. The V end was cut by 3 bases, the J end by 4 bases, with 15 bases between. The CDR3 sequence: CSVEGRGGSTEAFF. CDR3 bases: TGCAGCGTTGAGGGCCGGGGAGGGAGCACTGAAGCTTTCTTT.

V usage is TRBV5-1 and J usage is TRBJ1-1, with D unresolved. Germline values: CDR1 SGHRS, CDR2 YFSETQ. The V end lost 3 bases, the J end lost 4 bases, and 19 bases lay between the germline ends. The CDR3 consists of 16 residues. CDR3 sequence (DNA): TGCGCCAGCAGCTATTGGGCCGGGGAGCCGGCCACTGAAGCTTTCTTT. Translated: CASSYWAGEPATEAFF.

This rearrangement joins TRBV18 to TRBJ2-1; tentatively, D is TRBD1 (6 bases). This CDR3 is built from 11 residues. With 8 bases removed from V and 9 bases from J, the gap between germline ends came to 11 bases. Germline CDR1 reads KGHSH; CDR2 reads LQKENI. CDR3 nucleotide sequence: TGTGCCAGCGACCTAGGGGGTGAGCAGTTCTTC. It translates to CASDLGGEQFF.

The chain recombines TRBV25-1 with TRBJ2-2; 7 positions agree with TRBD1. This CDR3 contains 15 residues. Germline CDR1 and CDR2: MGHDK and SYGVNS. The J segment lost 4 bases and the V segment lost 7 bases, leaving 9 bases of the junction unmatched. CDR3 DNA: TGTGCCAGCACCGAAAGCAGGGGGATCACCGGGGAGCTGTTTTTT. Translating it yields CASTESRGITGELFF.

J is TRBJ2-7 and V is TRBV5-4; TRBD2 agrees at 14 bases. With V trimmed by 4 bases and J by 6 bases, 9 bases remained unmatched. In germline, CDR1 is SGHNT, CDR2 YYREEE (reference sequence). The CDR3 has 16 amino acids. CDR3: CASSRTGTSGRSEQYF. CDR3 DNA: TGTGCCAGCAGCCGCACCGGGACTAGCGGGAGAAGCGAGCAGTACTTC.

CDR3 amino acids: CASTRDSLGFAGELFF. CDR3 bases: TGTGCCAGCACCCGGGACAGTTTAGGGTTCGCCGGGGAGCTGTTTTTT. The chain couples TRBV9 to TRBJ2-2; TRBD1 matches at 7 bases. The junction had 14 bases not matched to a gene; V was cut back by 6 bases and J by 6 bases. Germline V CDR1 and CDR2: SGDLS, YYNGEE. The CDR3 extends over 16 amino acids.

The DNA of the CDR3 is TGTGCCAGCAGTCCCTTCGCGGACAGCTATAGCAATCAGCCCCAGCATTTT. Translation gives CASSPFADSYSNQPQHF. This rearrangement joins TRBV6-6 to TRBJ1-5; possible D gene TRBD1, 6 bases. Germline V gives CDR1 MNHNY, CDR2 SVGAGI (reference sequence). CDR3 size: 17 residues. V lost 5 bases, J lost 0 bases, and 17 bases lay in between.

This chain joins TRBV25-1 and TRBJ1-4; D is uncertain. This CDR3 spans 16 amino acids. CDR1 and CDR2 from the germline V gene are MGHDK and SYGVNS. V was clipped by 6 bases and J by 8 bases, with 22 bases between them. The CDR3 reads CASSEKRGGWWEKLFF. The CDR3 nucleotides read TGTGCCAGCAGCGAAAAACGAGGAGGGTGGTGGGAAAAACTGTTTTTT.

The J gene is TRBJ2-3, the V gene TRBV7-9; no clear D. Germline V gene sequence: CDR1 SEHNR, CDR2 FQNEAQ (reference sequence). Trimming cost V 2 bases and J 0 bases, with 18 bases left between them. CDR3 length equals 18 residues. The chain's CDR3 is CASSLSYPSSTSTDTQYF. The CDR3, as DNA: TGTGCCAGCAGCTTATCTTATCCCTCCTCTACGAGCACAGATACGCAGTATTTT.

V and J are TRBV15 and TRBJ1-5, with no clear D. Germline V lookup: CDR1 LNHNV, CDR2 YYDKDF (reference sequence). V lost 0 bases, J lost 5 bases, and 8 bases lay in between. This CDR3 is 14 amino acids long. Here the CDR3 reads CATSREGQDQPQHF. In nucleotides, the CDR3 is TGTGCCACCAGCAGAGAAGGCCAGGATCAGCCCCAGCATTTT.

V usage is TRBV25-1 and J usage is TRBJ2-2, with TRBD1 matching 9 bases. Germline V gene sequence: CDR1 MGHDK, CDR2 SYGVNS. V shed 8 bases, J shed 3 bases, and the junction held 4 bases outside the gene matches. The CDR3 spans 14 residues. The CDR3 loop reads CASARTGDTGELFF. The CDR3 DNA follows: TGTGCCAGCGCCCGGACAGGGGACACCGGGGAGCTGTTTTTT. Full variable domain (rest looked up from reference TRBV25-1 and TRBJ2-2): EADIYQTPRYLVIGTGKKITLECSQTMGHDKMYWYQQDPGMELHLIHYSYGVNSTEKGDLSSESTVSRIRTEHFPLTLESARPSHTSQYLCASARTGDTGELFFGEGSRLTVL.

The chain joins TRBV6-5 to TRBJ2-5, with 14 nucleotides matching TRBD2. V lost 2 bases, J lost 5 bases, and 1 base stayed unmatched. This CDR3 is 15 amino acids long. CDR1 and CDR2 (germline): MNHEY, SVGAGI. DNA for the CDR3: TGTGCCAGCAGTTACGGGACTAGCGGGAGCGAGACCCAGTACTTC. This translates into CASSYGTSGSETQYF.

The chain carries TRBV11-3 and TRBJ1-6; tentatively, D is TRBD1 (6 bases). Trimming took off 1 base at V and 9 bases at J, with 7 bases between the two ends. Germline loops: CDR1 SGHNT, CDR2 YENEEA. The CDR3 has 13 amino acids. Written as DNA, the CDR3 is TGTGCCAGCAGCTTAGCACAGGGTTCACCCCTCCACTTT. Amino acids: CASSLAQGSPLHF. The entire variable domain, with the rest obtained from reference TRBV11-3 and TRBJ1-6, is as follows: EAGVVQSPRYKIIEKKQPVAFWCNPISGHNTLYWYLQNLGQGPELLIRYENEEAVDDSQLPKDRFSAERLKGVDSTLKIQPAELGDSAVYLCASSLAQGSPLHFGNGTRLTVT.

This rearrangement joins TRBV19 to TRBJ1-4, with 8 bases matching TRBD1. Germline CDR1 LNHDA, CDR2 SQIVND (reference sequence). Trimming at V came to 6 bases and at J to 3 bases, leaving 6 bases not matched to a gene. The CDR3 is made up of 15 amino acids. The CDR3 DNA follows: TGTGCCAGTAGGAATGACAGGGGCGCTAATGAAAAACTGTTTTTT. Translating gives CASRNDRGANEKLFF. Based on the CDR3 plus reference TRBV19 and TRBJ1-4, the full variable domain is DGGITQSPKYLFRKEGQNVTLSCEQNLNHDAMYWYRQDPGQGLRLIYYSQIVNDFQKGDIAEGYSVSREKKESFPLTVTSAQKNPTAFYLCASRNDRGANEKLFFGSGTQLSVL.